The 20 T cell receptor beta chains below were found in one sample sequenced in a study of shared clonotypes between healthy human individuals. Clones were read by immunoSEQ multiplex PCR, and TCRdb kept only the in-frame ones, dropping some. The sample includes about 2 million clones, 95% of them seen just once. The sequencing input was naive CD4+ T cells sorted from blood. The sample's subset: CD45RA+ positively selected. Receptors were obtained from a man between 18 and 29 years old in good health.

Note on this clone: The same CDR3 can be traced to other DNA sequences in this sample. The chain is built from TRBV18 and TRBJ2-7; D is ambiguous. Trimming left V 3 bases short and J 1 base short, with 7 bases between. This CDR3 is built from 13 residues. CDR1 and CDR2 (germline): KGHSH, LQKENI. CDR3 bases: TGTGCCAGCTCACCCGCTGGGTCCTACGAGCAGTACTTC. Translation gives CASSPAGSYEQYF.

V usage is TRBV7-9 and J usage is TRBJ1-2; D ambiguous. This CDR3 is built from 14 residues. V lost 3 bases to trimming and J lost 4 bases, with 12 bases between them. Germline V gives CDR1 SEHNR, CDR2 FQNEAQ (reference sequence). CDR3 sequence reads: CASSFAGESYGYTF. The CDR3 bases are TGTGCCAGCAGCTTTGCAGGTGAAAGCTATGGCTACACCTTC.

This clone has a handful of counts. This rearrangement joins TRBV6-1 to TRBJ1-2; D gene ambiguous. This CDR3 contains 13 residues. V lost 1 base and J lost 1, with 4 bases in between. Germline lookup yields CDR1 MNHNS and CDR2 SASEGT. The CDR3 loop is CASSEDINYGYTF. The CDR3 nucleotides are TGTGCCAGCAGTGAAGATATTAACTATGGCTACACCTTC.

CDR3 coding DNA: TGTGCCAGCAAGGGGGCAGACTCCTACGAGCAGTACTTC. This translates into CASKGADSYEQYF. The chain couples TRBV28 to TRBJ2-7; 7 bases are a match to TRBD1. V shed 7 bases and J 0 bases; nucleotides not matched to a gene: 3. Germline lookup yields CDR1 MDHEN and CDR2 SYDVKM. CDR3 size: 13 residues.

CDR3 protein: CSANPQGRYNEQFF. For the CDR3, the DNA is TGCAGCGCGAACCCACAGGGGCGCTACAATGAGCAGTTCTTC. J is TRBJ2-1 and V is TRBV29-1, with TRBD1 matching 7 bases. CDR3 size: 14 residues. V lost 7 bases and J lost 3; bases outside the gene matches: 9. From germline, CDR1 is SQVTM and CDR2 ANQGSEA.

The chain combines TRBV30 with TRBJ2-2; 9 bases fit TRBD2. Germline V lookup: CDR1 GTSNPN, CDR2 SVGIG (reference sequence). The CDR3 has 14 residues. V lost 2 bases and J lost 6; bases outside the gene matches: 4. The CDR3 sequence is CAWSSAGGSGELFF. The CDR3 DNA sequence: TGTGCCTGGAGTTCAGCGGGGGGATCCGGGGAGCTGTTTTTT.

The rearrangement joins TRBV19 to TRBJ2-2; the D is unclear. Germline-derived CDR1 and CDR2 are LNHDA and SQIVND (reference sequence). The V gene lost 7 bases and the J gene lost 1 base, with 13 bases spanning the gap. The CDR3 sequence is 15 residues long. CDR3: CASMPGWMNTGELFF. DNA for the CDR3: TGTGCCAGTATGCCAGGATGGATGAACACCGGGGAGCTGTTTTTT.

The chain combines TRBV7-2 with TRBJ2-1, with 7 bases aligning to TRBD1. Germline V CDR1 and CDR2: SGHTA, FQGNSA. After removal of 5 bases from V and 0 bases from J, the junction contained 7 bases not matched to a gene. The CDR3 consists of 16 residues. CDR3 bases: TGTGCCAGCAGCATCGCCTCAGGGGGCTCCTACAATGAGCAGTTCTTC. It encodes CASSIASGGSYNEQFF.

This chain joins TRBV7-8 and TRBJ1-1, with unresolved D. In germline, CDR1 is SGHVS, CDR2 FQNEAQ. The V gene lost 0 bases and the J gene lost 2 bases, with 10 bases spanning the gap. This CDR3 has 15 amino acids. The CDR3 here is CASSLARSRNTEAFF. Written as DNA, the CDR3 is TGTGCCAGCAGCTTAGCCCGGTCAAGAAACACTGAAGCTTTCTTT. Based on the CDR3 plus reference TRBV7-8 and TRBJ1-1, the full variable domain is GAGVSQSPRYKVAKRGQDVALRCDPISGHVSLFWYQQALGQGPEFLTYFQNEAQLDKSGLPSDRFFAERPEGSVSTLKIQRTQQEDSAVYLCASSLARSRNTEAFFGQGTRLTVV.

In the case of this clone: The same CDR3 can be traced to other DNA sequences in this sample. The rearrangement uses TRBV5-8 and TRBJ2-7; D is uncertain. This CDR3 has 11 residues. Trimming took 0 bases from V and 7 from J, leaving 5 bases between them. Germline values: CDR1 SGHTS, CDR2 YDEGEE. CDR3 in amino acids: CASSLVREQYF. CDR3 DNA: TGTGCCAGCAGCTTGGTCAGGGAGCAGTACTTC.

CDR3 DNA: TGTGCCAGCAGCCGGGGACTAGCGGGAGGCAATGAGCAGTTCTTC. Its protein product is CASSRGLAGGNEQFF. This chain uses TRBV9 with TRBJ2-1; 15 nucleotides line up with TRBD2. Germline V gene lookup returns CDR1 SGDLS and CDR2 YYNGEE. V shed 4 bases, J shed 6 bases, and the junction held 2 bases outside the gene matches. The length of the CDR3 is 15 residues.

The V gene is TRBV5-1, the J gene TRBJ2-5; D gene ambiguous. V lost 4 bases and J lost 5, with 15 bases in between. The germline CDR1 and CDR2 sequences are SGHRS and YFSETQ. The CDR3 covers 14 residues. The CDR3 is CASSLTWAAETQYF. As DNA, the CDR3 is TGCGCCAGCAGCCTTACCTGGGCTGCGGAGACCCAGTACTTC. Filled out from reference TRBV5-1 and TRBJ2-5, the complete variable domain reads KAGVTQTPRYLIKTRGQQVTLSCSPISGHRSVSWYQQTPGQGLQFLFEYFSETQRNKGNFPGRFSGRQFSNSRSEMNVSTLELGDSALYLCASSLTWAAETQYFGPGTRLLVL.

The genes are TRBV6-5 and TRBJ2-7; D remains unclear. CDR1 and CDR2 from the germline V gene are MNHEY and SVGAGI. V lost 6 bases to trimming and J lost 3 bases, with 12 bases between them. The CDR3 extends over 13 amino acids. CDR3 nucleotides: TGTGCCAGCAGGACAACAGTACACTACGAGCAGTACTTC. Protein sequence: CASRTTVHYEQYF.

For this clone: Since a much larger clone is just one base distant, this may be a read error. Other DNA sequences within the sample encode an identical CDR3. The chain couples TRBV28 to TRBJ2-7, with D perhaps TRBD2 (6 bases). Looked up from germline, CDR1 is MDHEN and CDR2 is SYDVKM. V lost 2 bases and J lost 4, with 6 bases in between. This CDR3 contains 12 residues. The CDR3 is CASSLGGYEQYF. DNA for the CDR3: TGTGCCAGCAGTTTAGGAGGGTACGAGCAGTACTTC.

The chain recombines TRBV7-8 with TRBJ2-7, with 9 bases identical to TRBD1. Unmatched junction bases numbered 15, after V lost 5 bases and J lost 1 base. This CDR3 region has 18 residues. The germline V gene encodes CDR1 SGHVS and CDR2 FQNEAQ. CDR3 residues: CASSQSPPGQGWSYEQYF. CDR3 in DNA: TGTGCCAGCAGCCAGAGCCCCCCGGGACAGGGTTGGTCCTACGAGCAGTACTTC.

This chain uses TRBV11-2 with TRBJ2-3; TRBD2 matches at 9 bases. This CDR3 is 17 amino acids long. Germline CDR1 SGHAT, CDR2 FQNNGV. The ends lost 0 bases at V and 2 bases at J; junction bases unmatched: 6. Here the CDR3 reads CASSLDQRGALTDTQYF. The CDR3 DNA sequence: TGTGCCAGCAGCTTAGACCAGCGGGGGGCCCTCACAGATACGCAGTATTTT.

For the CDR3, the DNA is TGCGCCAGCAGCTTTTTAGCGGGACTAAACACAGATACGCAGTATTTT. Its translation: CASSFLAGLNTDTQYF. V usage is TRBV5-1 and J usage is TRBJ2-3; 8 positions match TRBD2. The ends lost 2 bases at V and 2 bases at J; junction bases unmatched: 7. The germline V gene encodes CDR1 SGHRS and CDR2 YFSETQ. CDR3 length: 16 amino acids.

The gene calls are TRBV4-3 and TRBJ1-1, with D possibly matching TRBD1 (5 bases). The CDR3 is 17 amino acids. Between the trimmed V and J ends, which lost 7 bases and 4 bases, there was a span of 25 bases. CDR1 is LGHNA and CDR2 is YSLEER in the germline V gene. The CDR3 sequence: CASMRTTVGELGTEAFF. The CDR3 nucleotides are TGCGCCAGCATGAGGACTACCGTGGGGGAATTGGGCACTGAAGCTTTCTTT.

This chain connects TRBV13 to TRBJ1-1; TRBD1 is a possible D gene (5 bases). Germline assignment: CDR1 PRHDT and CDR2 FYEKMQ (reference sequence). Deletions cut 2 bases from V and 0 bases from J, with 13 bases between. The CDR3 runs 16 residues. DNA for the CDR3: TGTGCCAGCAGCTTACGACAGAAGGTCATGAACACTGAAGCTTTCTTT. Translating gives CASSLRQKVMNTEAFF. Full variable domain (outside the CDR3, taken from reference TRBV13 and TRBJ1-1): AAGVIQSPRHLIKEKRETATLKCYPIPRHDTVYWYQQGPGQDPQFLISFYEKMQSDKGSIPDRFSAQQFSDYHSELNMSSLELGDSALYFCASSLRQKVMNTEAFFGQGTRLTVV.

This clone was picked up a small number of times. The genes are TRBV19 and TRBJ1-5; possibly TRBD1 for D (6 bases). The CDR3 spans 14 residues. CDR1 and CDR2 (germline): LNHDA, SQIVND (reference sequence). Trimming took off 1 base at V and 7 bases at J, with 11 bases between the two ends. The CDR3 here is CASSIVQGGQPQHF. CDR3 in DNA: TGTGCCAGTAGTATAGTACAGGGTGGCCAGCCCCAGCATTTT.